This T cell receptor beta chain comes out of a study of vaccination effects on CD4 cells after COVID-19. Study in general: It was a median of 72 days after the second dose that post-vaccine samples were obtained. Broader study findings: In the study, convalescent patients were few, and early post-infection timepoints were absent.

The J segment lost 4 bases and the V segment lost 2 bases, leaving 0 bases of the junction unmatched. Looked up from germline, CDR1 is LNHDA and CDR2 is SQIVND (reference sequence). The CDR3 is 14 residues long. Libraries were prepared by immunoSEQ multiplex PCR; TCRdb keeps only in-frame clonotypes and omits some of them. The sample yields 70,000 to 85,000 clones, 80% to 85% seen once. This clone was picked up a small number of times. The antigen is undetermined. Using viral peptide pools, the ViraFEST assay grew out antigen-specific CD4+ T cells prior to sequencing. Following culture for about ten days, CD4+ T cells were isolated. Each participant was administered two doses of either the BNT162b2 or the mRNA-1273 vaccine. The culture medium for 1.5 million to 2.5 million PBMC per well included approximately 10 IU/ml IL-2 and 8.5 to 10 ug/ml peptides.

V and J are TRBV19 and TRBJ2-2; TRBD1 agrees at 8 bases. Sequencing was performed on CD4+ T cells from PBMCs cultured with HCoV-229E spike peptides, taken after COVID-19 vaccination. The TCR sequence derives from a human donor who received a COVID-19 vaccine. CDR3 sequence: CASSIQGATGELFF. As DNA, the CDR3 is TGTGCCAGTAGTATACAGGGGGCCACCGGGGAGCTGTTTTTT.